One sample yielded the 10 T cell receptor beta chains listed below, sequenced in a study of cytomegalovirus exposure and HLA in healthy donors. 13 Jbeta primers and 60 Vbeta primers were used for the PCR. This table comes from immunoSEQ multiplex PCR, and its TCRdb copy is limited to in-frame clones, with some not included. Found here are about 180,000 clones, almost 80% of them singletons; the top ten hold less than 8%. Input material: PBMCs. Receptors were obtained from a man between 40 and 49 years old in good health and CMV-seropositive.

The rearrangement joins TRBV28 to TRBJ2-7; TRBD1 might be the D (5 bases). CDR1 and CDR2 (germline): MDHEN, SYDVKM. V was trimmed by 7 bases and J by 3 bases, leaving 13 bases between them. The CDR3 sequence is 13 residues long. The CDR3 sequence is CASTQRQIYEQYF. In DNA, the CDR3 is TGTGCCAGCACCCAAAGACAGATCTACGAGCAGTACTTC.

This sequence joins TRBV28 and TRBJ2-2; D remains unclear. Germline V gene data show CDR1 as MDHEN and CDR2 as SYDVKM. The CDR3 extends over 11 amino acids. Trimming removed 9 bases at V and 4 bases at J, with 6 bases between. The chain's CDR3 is CASASTGELFF. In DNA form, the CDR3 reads TGTGCCAGTGCTAGCACCGGGGAGCTGTTTTTT.

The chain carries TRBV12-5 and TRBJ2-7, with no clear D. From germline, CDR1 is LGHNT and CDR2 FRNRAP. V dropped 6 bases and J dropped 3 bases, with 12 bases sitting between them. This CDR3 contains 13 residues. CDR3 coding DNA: TGTGCTAGTGGCCCTCTTGCGTTCTACGAGCAGTACTTC. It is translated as CASGPLAFYEQYF.

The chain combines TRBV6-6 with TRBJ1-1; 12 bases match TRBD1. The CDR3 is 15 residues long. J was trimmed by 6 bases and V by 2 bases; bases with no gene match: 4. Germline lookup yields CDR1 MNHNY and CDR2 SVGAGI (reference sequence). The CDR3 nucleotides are TGTGCCAGCAGTTACCCGGGACAGGGGGCGGCTGAAGCTTTCTTT. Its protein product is CASSYPGQGAAEAFF.

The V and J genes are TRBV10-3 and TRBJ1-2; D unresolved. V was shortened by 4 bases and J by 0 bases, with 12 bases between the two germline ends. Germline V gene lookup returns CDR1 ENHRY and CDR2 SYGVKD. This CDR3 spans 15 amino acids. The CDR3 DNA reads TGTGCCATCAGTGCGGGGAATCAGGCTAACTATGGCTACACCTTC. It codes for CAISAGNQANYGYTF.

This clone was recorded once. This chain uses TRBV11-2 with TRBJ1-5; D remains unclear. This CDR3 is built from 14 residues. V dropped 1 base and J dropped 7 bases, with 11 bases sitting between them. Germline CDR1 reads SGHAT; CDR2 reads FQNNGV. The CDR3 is CASSLGMERQPQHF. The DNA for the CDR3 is TGTGCCAGCAGCTTAGGTATGGAGAGGCAGCCCCAGCATTTT.

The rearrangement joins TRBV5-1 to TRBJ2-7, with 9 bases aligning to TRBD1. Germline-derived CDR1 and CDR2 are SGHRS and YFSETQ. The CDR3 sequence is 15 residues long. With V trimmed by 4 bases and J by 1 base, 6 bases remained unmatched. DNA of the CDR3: TGCGCCAGCAGCGGCAACAGGGGGCAGTCCTACGAGCAGTACTTC. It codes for CASSGNRGQSYEQYF.

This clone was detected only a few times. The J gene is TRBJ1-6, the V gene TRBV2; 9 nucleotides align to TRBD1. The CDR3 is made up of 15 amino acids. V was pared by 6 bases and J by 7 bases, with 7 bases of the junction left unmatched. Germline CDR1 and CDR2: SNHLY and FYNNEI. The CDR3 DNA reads TGTGCCAGCAGCCGGGACAGGGAGAAAAATTCACCCCTCCACTTT. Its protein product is CASSRDREKNSPLHF.

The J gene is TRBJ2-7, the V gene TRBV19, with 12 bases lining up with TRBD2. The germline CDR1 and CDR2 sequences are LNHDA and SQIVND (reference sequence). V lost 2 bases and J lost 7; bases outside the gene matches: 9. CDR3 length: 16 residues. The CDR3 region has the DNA TGTGCCAGTAGTATACTAGCGGGAGGGCCCATCGGAGAGCAGTACTTC. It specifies CASSILAGGPIGEQYF.

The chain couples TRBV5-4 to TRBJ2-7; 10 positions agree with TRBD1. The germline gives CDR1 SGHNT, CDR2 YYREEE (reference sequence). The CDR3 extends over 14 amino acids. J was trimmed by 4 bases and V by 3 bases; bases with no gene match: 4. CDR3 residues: CASSSTGGIYEQYF. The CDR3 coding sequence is TGTGCCAGCAGCTCGACAGGGGGCATTTACGAGCAGTACTTC.